This T cell receptor beta chain appears in the sequencing data of a study of cytomegalovirus exposure and HLA in healthy donors. Points from the study as a whole: Several of the most significant clusters were apparently associated with common viral pathogens in a later analysis. Being productive about 87% or about 30% of the time was typical of most TCR beta V segments in an earlier analysis.

With respect to this clone: The antigen is undetermined.

Germline V lookup: CDR1 SGHRS, CDR2 YFSETQ. Trimming took 5 bases from V and 0 from J, leaving 12 bases between them. CDR3 length: 15 residues. PCR involved 60 Vbeta and 13 Jbeta primers. In the authors' workflow: A later analysis counted around 80 million unique TCR beta chains, 10 million to 12 million shared. The data were produced by immunoSEQ multiplex PCR, yet TCRdb's version contains in-frame clones alone and is incomplete. V and J calls and clone size are copied from that table; D and trimming were computed from the DNA. The table shows approximately 130,000 clones, with 75% to 85% occurring only once.

This TCR derives from a woman aged 45-65 years in good health and CMV-seropositive. Sequenced input: PBMCs. The chain recombines TRBV5-1 with TRBJ1-5, with D hard to call. In DNA, the CDR3 is TGCGCCAGCAGACTCGGACTTGATAGCAATCAGCCCCAGCATTTT. It is translated as CASRLGLDSNQPQHF.